This T cell receptor beta chain was recorded in a study of blood T cell repertoires in COVID-19. Overall study context: Nucleic acid was either cDNA or gDNA, and it came from T cells, B-cell-depleted T cells, or PBMCs.

The authors' processing: Estimated nucleated cell counts came from reference gene primer amplification. Profiled with immunoSEQ multiplex PCR; TCRdb holds only in-frame clones, not every one. V and J calls and clone size follow that table, whereas D and trimming were derived from the DNA. The sample carries 230,000 or so clones, approximately 89% recorded once. The CDR3 is 15 amino acids. The germline CDR1 and CDR2 sequences are LGHNA and YSLEER. V dropped 1 base and J dropped 0; count of bases not matched to a gene: 2. All enrollees were roughly 18 to 89 years old and from roughly 26 US areas. Sequencing used PBMCs or T cells enriched from blood (not recorded which). The genes are TRBV4-3 and TRBJ2-5; 7 bases fit TRBD2. The sequence was collected from a middle-aged woman with acute COVID-19. CDR3 nucleotides: TGCGCCAGCAGCCAAGGGGGGGGGTACCAAGAGACCCAGTACTTC. Its protein is CASSQGGGYQETQYF.